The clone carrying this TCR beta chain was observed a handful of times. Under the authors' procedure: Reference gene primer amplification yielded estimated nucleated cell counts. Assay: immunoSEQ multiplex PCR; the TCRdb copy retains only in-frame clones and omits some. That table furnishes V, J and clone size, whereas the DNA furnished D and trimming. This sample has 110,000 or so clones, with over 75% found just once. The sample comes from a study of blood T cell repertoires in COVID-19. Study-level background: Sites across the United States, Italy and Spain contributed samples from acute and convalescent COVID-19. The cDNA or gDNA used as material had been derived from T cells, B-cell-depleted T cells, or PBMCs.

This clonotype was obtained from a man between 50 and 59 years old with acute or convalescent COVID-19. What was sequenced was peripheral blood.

The CDR3 bases are TGTGCCAGCAGTTACCCGTACAATGAGCAGTTCTTC. Translation gives CASSYPYNEQFF. The V call is TRBV6-6, the J call TRBJ2-1; D not certain. Trimming removed 2 bases from V and 4 bases from J, with 3 bases in between. The CDR3 runs to 12 residues. Per the germline V gene, CDR1 is MNHNY and CDR2 is SVGAGI (reference sequence).